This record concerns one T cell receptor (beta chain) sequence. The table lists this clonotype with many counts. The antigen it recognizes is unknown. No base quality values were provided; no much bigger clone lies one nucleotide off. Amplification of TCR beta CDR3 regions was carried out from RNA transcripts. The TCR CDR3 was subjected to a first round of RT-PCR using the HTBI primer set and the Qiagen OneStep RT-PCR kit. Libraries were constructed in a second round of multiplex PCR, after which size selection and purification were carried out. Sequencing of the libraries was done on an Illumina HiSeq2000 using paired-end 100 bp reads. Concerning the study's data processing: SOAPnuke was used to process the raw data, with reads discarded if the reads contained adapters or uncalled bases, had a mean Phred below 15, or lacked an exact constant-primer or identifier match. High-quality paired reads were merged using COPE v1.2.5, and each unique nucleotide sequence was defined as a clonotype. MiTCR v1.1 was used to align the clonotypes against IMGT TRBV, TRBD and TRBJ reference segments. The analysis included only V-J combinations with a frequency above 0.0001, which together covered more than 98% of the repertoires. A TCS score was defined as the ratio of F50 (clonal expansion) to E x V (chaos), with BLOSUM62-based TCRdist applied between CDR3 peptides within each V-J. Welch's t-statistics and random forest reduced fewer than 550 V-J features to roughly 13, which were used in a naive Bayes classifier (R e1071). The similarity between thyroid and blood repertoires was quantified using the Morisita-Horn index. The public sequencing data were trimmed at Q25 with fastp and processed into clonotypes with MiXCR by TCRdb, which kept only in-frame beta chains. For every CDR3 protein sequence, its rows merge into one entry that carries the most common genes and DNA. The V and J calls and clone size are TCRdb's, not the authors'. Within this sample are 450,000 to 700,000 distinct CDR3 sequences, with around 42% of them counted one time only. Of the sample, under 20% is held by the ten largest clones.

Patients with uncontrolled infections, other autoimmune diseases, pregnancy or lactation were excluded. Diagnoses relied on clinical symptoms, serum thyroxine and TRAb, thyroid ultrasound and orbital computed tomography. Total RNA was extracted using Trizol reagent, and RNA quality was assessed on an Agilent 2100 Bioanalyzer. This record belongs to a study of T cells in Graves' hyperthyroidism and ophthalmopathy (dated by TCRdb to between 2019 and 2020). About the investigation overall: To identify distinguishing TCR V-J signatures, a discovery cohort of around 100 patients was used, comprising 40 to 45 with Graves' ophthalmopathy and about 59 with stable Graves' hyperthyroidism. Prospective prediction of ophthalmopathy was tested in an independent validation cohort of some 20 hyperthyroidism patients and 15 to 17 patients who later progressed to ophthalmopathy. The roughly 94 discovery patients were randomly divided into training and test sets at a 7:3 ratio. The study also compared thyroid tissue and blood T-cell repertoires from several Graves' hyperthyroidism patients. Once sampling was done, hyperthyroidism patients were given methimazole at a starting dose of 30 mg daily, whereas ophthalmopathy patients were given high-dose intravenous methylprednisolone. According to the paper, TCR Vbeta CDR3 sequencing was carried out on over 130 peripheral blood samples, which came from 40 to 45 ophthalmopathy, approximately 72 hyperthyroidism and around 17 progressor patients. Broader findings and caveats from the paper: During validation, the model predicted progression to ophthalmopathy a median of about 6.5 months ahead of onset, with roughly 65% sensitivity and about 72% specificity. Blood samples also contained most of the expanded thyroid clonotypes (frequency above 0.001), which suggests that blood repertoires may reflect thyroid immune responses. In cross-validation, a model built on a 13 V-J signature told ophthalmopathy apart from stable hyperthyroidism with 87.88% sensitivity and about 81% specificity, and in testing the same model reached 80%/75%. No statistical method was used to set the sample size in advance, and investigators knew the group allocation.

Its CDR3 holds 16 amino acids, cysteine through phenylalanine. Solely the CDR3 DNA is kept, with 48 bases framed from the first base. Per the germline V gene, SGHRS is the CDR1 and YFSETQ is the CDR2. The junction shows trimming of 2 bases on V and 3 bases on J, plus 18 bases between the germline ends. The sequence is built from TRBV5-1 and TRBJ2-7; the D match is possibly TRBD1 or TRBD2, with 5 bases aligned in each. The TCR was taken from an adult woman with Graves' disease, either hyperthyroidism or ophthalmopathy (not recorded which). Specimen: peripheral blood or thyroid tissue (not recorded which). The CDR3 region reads CASSFGRDGADYEQYF. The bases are TGCGCCAGCAGCTTTGGTCGGGACGGAGCCGACTACGAGCAGTACTTC.